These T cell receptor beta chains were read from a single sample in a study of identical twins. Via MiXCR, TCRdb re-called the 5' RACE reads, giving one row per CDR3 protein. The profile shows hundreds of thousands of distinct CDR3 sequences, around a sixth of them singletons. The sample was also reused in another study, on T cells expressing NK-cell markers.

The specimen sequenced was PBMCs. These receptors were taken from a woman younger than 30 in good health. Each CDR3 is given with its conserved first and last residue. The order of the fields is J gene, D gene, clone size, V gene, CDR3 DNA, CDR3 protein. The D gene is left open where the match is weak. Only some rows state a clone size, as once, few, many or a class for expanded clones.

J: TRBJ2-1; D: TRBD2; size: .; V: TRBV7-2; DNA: TGTGCCAGAAGCTTGGGACTAGCGGGAGGTGGGGAGCAGTTCTTC; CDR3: CARSLGLAGGGEQFF
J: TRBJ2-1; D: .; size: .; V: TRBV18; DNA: TGTGCCAGCTCACCAGCTCCAAAACCGGGGAATGAGCAGTTCTTC; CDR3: CASSPAPKPGNEQFF
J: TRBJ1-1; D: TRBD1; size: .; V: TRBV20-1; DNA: TGCAGTGCTAGGGCCGGGACAGATAACACTGAAGCTTTCTTT; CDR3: CSARAGTDNTEAFF
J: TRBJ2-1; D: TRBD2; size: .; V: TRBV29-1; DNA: TGCAGCGTTACCACTAGCGGGGGGGCCGGGGAGCAGTTCTTC; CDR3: CSVTTSGGAGEQFF
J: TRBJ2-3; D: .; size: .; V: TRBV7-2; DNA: TGTGCCAGCAGCCCAGTTTCACGCTCCACAGATACGCAGTATTTT; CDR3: CASSPVSRSTDTQYF
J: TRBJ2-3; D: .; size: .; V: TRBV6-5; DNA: TGTGCCAGCAGTTATGACTCCCGCACAGATACGCAGTATTTT; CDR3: CASSYDSRTDTQYF
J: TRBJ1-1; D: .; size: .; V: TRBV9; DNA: TGTGCCAGCAGCGTAGGACCCGGGGTTTTGGAGACTGAAGCTTTCTTT; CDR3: CASSVGPGVLETEAFF
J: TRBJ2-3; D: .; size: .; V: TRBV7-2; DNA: TGTGCCAGCAGCTTTACCCACACAGATACGCAGTATTTT; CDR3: CASSFTHTDTQYF
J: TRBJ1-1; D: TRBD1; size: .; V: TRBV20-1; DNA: TGCAGTGCTAGAGAAGGACAGGGGGGGGCCACTGAAGCTTTCTTT; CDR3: CSAREGQGGATEAFF
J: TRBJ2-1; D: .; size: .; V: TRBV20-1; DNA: TGCAGTGCTAATGGACAGCTCAATGAGCAGTTCTTC; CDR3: CSANGQLNEQFF
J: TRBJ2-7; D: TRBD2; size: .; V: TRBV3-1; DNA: TGTGCCAGCAGCCTCCGACTAGCGGGGGAGGACGAGCAGTACTTC; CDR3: CASSLRLAGEDEQYF
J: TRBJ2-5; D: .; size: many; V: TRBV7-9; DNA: TGTGCCGGAACGCGGGACTTCCAAGAGACCCAGTACTTC; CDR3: CAGTRDFQETQYF
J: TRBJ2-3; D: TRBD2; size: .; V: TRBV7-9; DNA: TGTGCCAGCAGCCCAAGGACTAGCGGGGACACAGATACGCAGTATTTT; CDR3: CASSPRTSGDTDTQYF
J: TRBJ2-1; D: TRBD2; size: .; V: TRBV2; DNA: TGTGCCAGCATAGGGCTTGGCGGGGGGTTCTCCTACAATGAGCAGTTCTTC; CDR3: CASIGLGGGFSYNEQFF
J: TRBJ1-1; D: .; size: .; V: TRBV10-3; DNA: TGTGCCATCAGTCAGGGGATGAACACTGAAGCTTTCTTT; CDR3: CAISQGMNTEAFF
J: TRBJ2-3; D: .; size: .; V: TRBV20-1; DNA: TGCAGTGCCTTCCGGTGGGACACAGATACGCAGTATTTT; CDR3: CSAFRWDTDTQYF
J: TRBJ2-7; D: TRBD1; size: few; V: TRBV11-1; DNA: TGTGCCAGCAGCTTAGCGGTTGCCCGGGACAGGGTCACCTACGAGCAGTACTTC; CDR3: CASSLAVARDRVTYEQYF
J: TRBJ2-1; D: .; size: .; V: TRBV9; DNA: TGTGCCAGCAGCGTAGGAATGGGTAACAATGAGCAGTTCTTC; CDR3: CASSVGMGNNEQFF
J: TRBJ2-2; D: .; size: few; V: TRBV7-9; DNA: TGTGCCAGCAGCCCCGACTGGTCTAGGGAGCTGTTTTTT; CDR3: CASSPDWSRELFF
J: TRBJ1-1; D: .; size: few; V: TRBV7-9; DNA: TGTGCCAGCAGCTCTAGGGGGACCGCGTATTTTTCGGCTGAAGCTTTCTTT; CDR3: CASSSRGTAYFSAEAFF
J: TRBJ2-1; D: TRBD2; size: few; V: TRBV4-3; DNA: TGCGCCAGCAGCCCATACACCCCCGCGGGAGGGCCATATGTGGATGAGCAGTTCTTC; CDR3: CASSPYTPAGGPYVDEQFF
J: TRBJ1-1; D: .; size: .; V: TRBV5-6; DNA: TGTGCCAGCAGCTTGGGGCAGGGGCAGACTGAAGCTTTCTTT; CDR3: CASSLGQGQTEAFF
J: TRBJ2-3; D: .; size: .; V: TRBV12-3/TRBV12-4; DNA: TGTGCCAGCAGTCACTTCAGGAGGACTAGCACAGATACGCAGTATTTT; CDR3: CASSHFRRTSTDTQYF
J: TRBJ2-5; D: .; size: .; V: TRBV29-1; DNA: TGCAGCGTTGAATCGTCCGGACAGCAAGAGACCCAGTACTTC; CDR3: CSVESSGQQETQYF
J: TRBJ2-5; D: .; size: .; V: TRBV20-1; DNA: TGCAGTGCTAGAATTTATGGGGGCGTAGAGACCCAGTACTTC; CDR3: CSARIYGGVETQYF
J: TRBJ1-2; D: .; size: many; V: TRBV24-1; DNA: TGTGCCACCAGTGACACGGACACGAACTATGGCTACACCTTC; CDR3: CATSDTDTNYGYTF
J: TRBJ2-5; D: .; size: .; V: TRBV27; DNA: TGTGCCAGCAAGGGATTACAAGAGACCCAGTACTTC; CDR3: CASKGLQETQYF
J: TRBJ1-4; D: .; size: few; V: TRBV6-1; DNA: TGTGCCAGCAGAAACAGTGTCACTAATGAAAAACTGTTTTTT; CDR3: CASRNSVTNEKLFF
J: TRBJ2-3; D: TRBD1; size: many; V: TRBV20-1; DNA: TGCAGTGCTAGAGATACGGACAGGGAAAGCACAGATACGCAGTATTTT; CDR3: CSARDTDRESTDTQYF
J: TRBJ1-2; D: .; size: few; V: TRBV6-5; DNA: TGTGCCAGCAGTTACCAAAGTGGGAGGGCGAACTATGGCTACACCTTC; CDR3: CASSYQSGRANYGYTF
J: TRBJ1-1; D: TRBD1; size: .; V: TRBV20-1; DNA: TGCAGTGCTCGACAGGGGGCTGCCACTGAAGCTTTCTTT; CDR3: CSARQGAATEAFF
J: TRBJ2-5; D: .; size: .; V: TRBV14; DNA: TGTGCCAGCAGCCAAGGGGACGGGACTCTTAAAGAGACCCAGTACTTC; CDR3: CASSQGDGTLKETQYF
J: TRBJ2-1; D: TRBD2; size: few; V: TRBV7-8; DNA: TGTGCCAGCACTAAGACCCGGGGGGGGAATGAGCAGTTCTTC; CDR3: CASTKTRGGNEQFF
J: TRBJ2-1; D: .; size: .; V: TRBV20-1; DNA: TGCAGTGCTAGAGGGGTACTAAACTACAATGAGCAGTTCTTC; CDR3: CSARGVLNYNEQFF
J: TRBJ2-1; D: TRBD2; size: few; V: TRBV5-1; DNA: TGCGCCAGCAGCATGGGTAGACTAGCGGACAATGAGCAGTTCTTC; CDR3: CASSMGRLADNEQFF
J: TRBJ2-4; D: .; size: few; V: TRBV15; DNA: TGTGCCACCAGCAGAGATCGGACTTGGGGGTTGCGAAACATTCAGTACTTC; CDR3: CATSRDRTWGLRNIQYF
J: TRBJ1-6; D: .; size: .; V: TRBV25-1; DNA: TGTGCCAGCAGTGAATCGAGTCACGCCGGTCATTCACCCCTCCACTTT; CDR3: CASSESSHAGHSPLHF
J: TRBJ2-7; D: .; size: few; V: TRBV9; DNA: TGTGCCAGCAGCCCAAGGGGGGCAGCTCGATACGAGCAGTACTTC; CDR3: CASSPRGAARYEQYF
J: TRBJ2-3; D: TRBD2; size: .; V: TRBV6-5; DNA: TGTGCCAGCAGTTACGCCAACCTAGCGGGGGTGCTGGATACGCAGTATTTT; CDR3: CASSYANLAGVLDTQYF
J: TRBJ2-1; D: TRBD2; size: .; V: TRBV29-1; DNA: TGCAGCGTTTCTACTAGCGGGAGAAGGAATGAGCAGTTCTTC; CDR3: CSVSTSGRRNEQFF
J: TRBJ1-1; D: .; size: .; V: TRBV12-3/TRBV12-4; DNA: TGTGCCAGCAGGCAGGACCCAGGGACAGAAGCTTTCTTT; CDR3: CASRQDPGTEAFF
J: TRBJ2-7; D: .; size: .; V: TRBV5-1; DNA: TGCGCCAGCAGCCTGGTTTCTTTGGGGGGCGGCTACGAGCAGTACTTC; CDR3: CASSLVSLGGGYEQYF
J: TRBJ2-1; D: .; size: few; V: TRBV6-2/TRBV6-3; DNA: TGTGCCAGCAGGCGACACCTAAAGGCGTCCCCCTACAATGAGCAGTTCTTC; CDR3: CASRRHLKASPYNEQFF
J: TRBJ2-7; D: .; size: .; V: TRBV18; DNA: TGTGCCAGCTCACCACTGGGGCGGGATTCCTACGAGCAGTACTTC; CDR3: CASSPLGRDSYEQYF
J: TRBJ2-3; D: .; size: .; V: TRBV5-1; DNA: TGCGCCAGCTCCCGGGGAAGTCTACCTAGCACAGATACGCAGTATTTT; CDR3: CASSRGSLPSTDTQYF
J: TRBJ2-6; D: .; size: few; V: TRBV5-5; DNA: TGTGCCAGCAGCCCCAGGGATATTGCTGGGGCCAACGTCCTGACTTTC; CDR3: CASSPRDIAGANVLTF
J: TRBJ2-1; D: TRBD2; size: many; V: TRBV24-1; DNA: TGTGCCACCAGTGACCCCGGACTAGAGTGGTTCTTC; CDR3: CATSDPGLEWFF
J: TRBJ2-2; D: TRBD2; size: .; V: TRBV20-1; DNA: TGCAGTGCTGGAAGAGGACTAGCGGGGGACACCGGGGAGCTGTTTTTT; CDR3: CSAGRGLAGDTGELFF
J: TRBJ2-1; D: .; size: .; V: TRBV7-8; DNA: TGTGCCAGCAGCCCAACACCTCGGATGGGCAATGAGCAGTTCTTC; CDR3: CASSPTPRMGNEQFF
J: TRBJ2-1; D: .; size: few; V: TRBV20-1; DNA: TGCAGTGCTACCTCGGGTGAGCAGTTCTTC; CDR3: CSATSGEQFF
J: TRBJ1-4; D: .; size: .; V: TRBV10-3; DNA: TGTGCCACCCGGCGGCCTGCAACTAATGAAAAACTGTTTTTT; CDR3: CATRRPATNEKLFF
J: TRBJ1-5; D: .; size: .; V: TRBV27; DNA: TGTGCCAGCAGTCCAATAAACAGGGCTCAGCCCCAGCATTTT; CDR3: CASSPINRAQPQHF
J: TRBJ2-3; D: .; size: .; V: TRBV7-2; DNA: TGTGCCAGCAAGTATTCTAGCACAGATACGCAGTATTTT; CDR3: CASKYSSTDTQYF
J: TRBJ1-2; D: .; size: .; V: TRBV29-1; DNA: TGCAGCGTGGCTAGGCAGTTTAACTATGGCTACACCTTC; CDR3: CSVARQFNYGYTF
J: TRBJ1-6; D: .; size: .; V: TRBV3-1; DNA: TGTGCCAGCAGCCAAGTGTGGAGAACCTATAATTCACCCCTCCACTTT; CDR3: CASSQVWRTYNSPLHF
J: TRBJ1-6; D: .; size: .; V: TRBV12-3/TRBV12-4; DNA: TGTGCCAGCAGCCCTGACTCAACCACCGCCCTTAGCTCACCCCTCCACTTT; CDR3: CASSPDSTTALSSPLHF
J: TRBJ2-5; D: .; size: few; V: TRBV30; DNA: TGTGCCTGGAGTCCCTACAGGGCGGAGACCCAGTACTTC; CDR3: CAWSPYRAETQYF
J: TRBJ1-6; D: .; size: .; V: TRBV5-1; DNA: TGCGCCAGCAGCACGGACAGTAGGATCGCCTCCTATAATTCACCCCTCCACTTT; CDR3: CASSTDSRIASYNSPLHF
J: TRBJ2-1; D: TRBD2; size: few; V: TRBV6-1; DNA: TGTGCCAGCATGCAGCGGGGACGACAAAATGAGCAGTTCTTC; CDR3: CASMQRGRQNEQFF
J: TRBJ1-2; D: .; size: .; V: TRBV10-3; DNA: TGTGCCATCAGTGTACAACAGGATAGTGGCTACACCTTC; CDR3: CAISVQQDSGYTF